The 8 T cell receptor beta chains in this list originate from one sample, sequenced in a study of sequential checkpoint blockade in melanoma. Treatment: randomized to nivolumab then ipilimumab (arm A) or the reverse (arm B). Some clones are missing from TCRdb's copy, which holds only in-frame ones; the method was immunoSEQ multiplex PCR. The table includes about 2,300 clones, about 20% detected once. Sequencing used tumor tissue (inferred from file names), obtained from a patient given nivolumab and ipilimumab in sequence. Receptors were obtained from a human donor with melanoma.

The rearrangement joins TRBV30 to TRBJ1-6, with D possibly TRBD1 on 5 matching bases. CDR3 size: 18 residues. CDR1 is GTSNPN and CDR2 is SVGIG in the germline V gene (reference sequence). Trimming cost V 7 bases and J 2 bases, with 24 bases left between them. CDR3 amino acids: CAFQPLRRDGPYNSPLHF. The CDR3 DNA follows: TGTGCCTTTCAACCCCTCCGACGGGACGGGCCCTATAATTCACCCCTCCACTTT.

This clone occurred a few times. The chain links TRBV6-8 to TRBJ1-1, with TRBD1 as a possible D gene (6 bases). Trimming left V 5 bases short and J 0 bases short, with 19 bases between. Germline-derived CDR1 and CDR2 are MNHGY and SAAAGT. The CDR3 loop spans 17 amino acids. The CDR3 is CASSLYSRPGVNTEAFF. The CDR3 DNA reads TGTGCCAGCAGTCTTTACTCACGGCCAGGGGTGAACACTGAAGCTTTCTTT.

This clone has just a few counts. The genes are TRBV9 and TRBJ1-1, with 10 bases identical to TRBD1. The trim removed 0 bases at V and 0 bases at J, leaving 8 bases unmatched. Germline assignment: CDR1 SGDLS and CDR2 YYNGEE. CDR3 length: 18 amino acids. The DNA for the CDR3 is TGTGCCAGCAGCGTAGGACAGGGGGCTGGTAAGATGAACACTGAAGCTTTCTTT. It translates to CASSVGQGAGKMNTEAFF.

This chain joins TRBV15 and TRBJ2-4; 14 nucleotides align to TRBD2. The CDR3 has 16 amino acids. The V gene's germline CDR1 is LNHNV and CDR2 YYDKDF (reference sequence). The V and J ends lost 3 bases and 7 bases, in that order; junction bases with no gene match: 5. CDR3 sequence: CATSRGTSGRVNIQYF. The CDR3 DNA is TGTGCCACCAGCAGGGGGACTAGCGGGAGAGTTAACATTCAGTACTTC.

This chain connects TRBV9 to TRBJ2-7, with D tentatively TRBD2 (6 bases). The CDR3 covers 14 residues. V lost 0 bases and J 2 bases, leaving 9 bases between the germline ends. CDR1 is SGDLS, CDR2 YYNGEE, per germline. CDR3 in DNA: TGTGCCAGCAGCGTAGGCGGGGCCCCCTACGAGCAGTACTTC. Translation gives CASSVGGAPYEQYF.

As DNA, the CDR3 is TGCGCCAGCAGTGAGATTGCCCAGGGGTCGAAAGGTGAGCAGTTCTTC. This sequence encodes CASSEIAQGSKGEQFF. This rearrangement joins TRBV10-2 to TRBJ2-1, with D possibly TRBD1 on 6 matching bases. Germline loops: CDR1 WSHSY, CDR2 SAAADI. This CDR3 contains 16 residues. V was shortened by 2 bases and J by 9 bases, with 20 bases between the two germline ends.

In its sample, this clone ranks as medium-sized. The chain uses TRBV11-3 and TRBJ2-3; tentatively, D is TRBD1 or TRBD2 (5 bases each). Trimming removed 3 bases at V and 5 bases at J, with 15 bases between. In germline, CDR1 is SGHNT, CDR2 YENEEA. The CDR3 covers 15 residues. CDR3 sequence: CASSLKRGPGDTQYF. The CDR3 DNA sequence: TGTGCCAGCAGCTTGAAGAGGGGTCCGGGAGATACGCAGTATTTT.

The sample holds a few counts of this clone. The chain couples TRBV30 to TRBJ1-2, with 8 bases fitting TRBD1. The CDR3 runs to 15 residues. Trimming removed 0 bases from V and 8 bases from J; junction bases left unmatched: 11. The V gene's germline CDR1 is GTSNPN and CDR2 SVGIG (reference sequence). The CDR3 protein is CAWSVTLQGAIGYTF. For the CDR3, the DNA is TGTGCCTGGAGTGTAACCCTGCAGGGGGCTATAGGCTACACCTTC.